This entry is about one TCR beta chain. This specimen belongs to a study of T cells in tuberculosis. Germline-derived CDR1 and CDR2 are MNHEY and SVGAGI. The V gene lost 6 bases and the J gene lost 8 bases, with 14 bases spanning the gap. The CDR3 covers 13 residues. TCRdb's table, derived via immunoSEQ multiplex PCR, lists solely in-frame clones and lacks some. Of 40,000 to 50,000 clones in the sample, 95% were seen once. This chain links TRBV6-5 with TRBJ2-1, with a possible D match to TRBD2 (7 bases). This receptor was obtained from a donor between 10 and 35 years old with latent tuberculosis or without tuberculosis infection. Material for sequencing was PBMCs. In DNA, the CDR3 is TGTGCCAGCAGACCGGGGGGCGCGGATGAGCAGTTCTTC. It is translated as CASRPGGADEQFF.